The T cell receptor (beta chain) under discussion was sequenced for a study of T cell responses to AZD1222 COVID-19 vaccine. Points from the study as a whole: Repertoire samples came only from after the peak T cell response. Spike-specific TCR breadth rose after two AZD1222 doses, and depth rose as well.

As to this clone: Its target is unknown.

Profiling relied on immunoSEQ multiplex PCR, and the TCRdb table lists in-frame clones only, not all of them. The sample consists of about 130,000 clones, over 90% of them appearing once. The source of this sequence is an adult in good health. The starting material was peripheral blood, obtained on day 0 of AZD1222 vaccination.

The CDR3 region is CASRPRTGGYNEQFF. The CDR3 DNA reads as TGTGCCAGCAGACCTAGGACAGGGGGGTACAATGAGCAGTTCTTC. The chain has TRBV7-2 and TRBJ2-1; 10 nucleotides match TRBD1. The CDR3 is 15 amino acids. The V and J ends lost 6 bases and 4 bases, in that order; junction bases with no gene match: 6. Germline loops: CDR1 SGHTA, CDR2 FQGNSA.